The rows below give T cell receptor beta chains drawn from one sample of a study of blood T cell repertoires in COVID-19. Method: immunoSEQ multiplex PCR; TCRdb's copy keeps in-frame clones and lacks some. The table shows a few hundred thousand clones, with 85% to 90% occurring only once. The sample taken for sequencing was peripheral blood. These TCRs come from a man between 60 and 75 years old who had recovered from COVID-19. Each CDR3 is given with its conserved first and last residue. The order of the fields is clone size, J gene, D gene, CDR3 length, V gene, CDR3 protein, CDR3 DNA. The D gene is left open where the match is weak. Clone size appears in some rows only: once, few, many, or a class for an expanded clone.

- | TRBJ1-6 | TRBD1 | 16 | TRBV18 | CASSPYQGADNSPLHF | TGTGCCAGCTCACCTTACCAGGGGGCCGATAATTCACCCCTCCACTTT
once | TRBJ2-5 | TRBD2 | 14 | TRBV3-1/TRBV3-2 | CASSLSGGEETQYF | TGTGCCAGCAGCCTATCGGGGGGGGAGGAGACCCAGTACTTC
once | TRBJ1-1 | - | 14 | TRBV5-1 | CASSLHAREFEAFF | TGCGCCAGCAGCCTCCACGCCAGGGAATTTGAAGCTTTCTTT
- | TRBJ2-2 | - | 15 | TRBV5-1 | CASRSGLPNTGELFF | TGCGCCAGCAGATCGGGACTGCCTAACACCGGGGAGCTGTTTTTT
- | TRBJ2-2 | TRBD2 | 21 | TRBV5-1 | CASSPGPKWASGSINTGELFF | TGCGCCAGCAGCCCTGGGCCCAAGTGGGCTAGCGGGAGCATAAACACCGGGGAGCTGTTTTTT
- | TRBJ2-5 | - | 18 | TRBV5-3 | CARSLALGGRNYQETQYF | TGTGCCAGAAGCTTGGCCCTCGGGGGGCGGAACTACCAAGAGACCCAGTACTTC
- | TRBJ2-7 | TRBD2 | 16 | TRBV12-5 | CASGLVLAGGGYEQYF | TGTGCTAGTGGTTTGGTACTAGCGGGAGGGGGCTACGAGCAGTACTTC
once | TRBJ1-2 | TRBD1 | 15 | TRBV7-8 | CASSVRDRAWSGYTF | TGTGCCAGCAGCGTCCGGGACAGGGCATGGAGTGGCTACACCTTC
- | TRBJ1-5 | TRBD1 | 14 | TRBV19 | CASRAQGDHQPQHF | TGTGCCAGTAGGGCACAGGGGGACCATCAGCCCCAGCATTTT
few | TRBJ2-3 | TRBD2 | 18 | TRBV14 | CASSVGLAGGWGTDTQYF | TGTGCCAGCAGCGTCGGACTAGCGGGAGGGTGGGGCACAGATACGCAGTATTTT
- | TRBJ1-6 | - | 14 | TRBV7-2 | CASSHQGNNSPLHF | TGTGCCAGCAGCCATCAGGGTAATAATTCACCCCTCCACTTT
- | TRBJ1-2 | - | 15 | TRBV5-4 | CASSSADTGNYGYTF | TGTGCCAGCAGCTCGGCGGACACAGGGAACTATGGCTACACCTTC
- | TRBJ1-2 | - | 15 | TRBV18 | CASSPAVQGGLGYTF | TGTGCCAGCTCACCCGCAGTGCAGGGAGGTCTTGGCTACACCTTC
- | TRBJ1-1 | TRBD1 | 13 | TRBV9 | CASSAAGGTEAFF | TGTGCCAGCAGCGCCGCAGGGGGAACTGAAGCTTTCTTT
once | TRBJ2-5 | TRBD1 | 18 | TRBV7-3 | CASSLEAGGIGWGETQYF | TGTGCCAGCAGCTTAGAGGCAGGGGGCATAGGATGGGGAGAGACCCAGTACTTC
- | TRBJ1-3 | - | 17 | TRBV18 | CASSQRTGESSGNTIYF | TGTGCCAGCTCACAAAGAACGGGGGAGAGCTCTGGAAACACCATATATTTT
- | TRBJ2-2 | - | 15 | TRBV20-1 | CSASATVNRIGELFF | TGCAGTGCTAGTGCGACAGTGAACCGAATCGGGGAGCTGTTTTTT